These 13 T cell receptor beta chains came from one sample sequenced in a study of cytomegalovirus exposure and HLA in healthy donors. PCR primers comprised 60 Vbeta and 13 Jbeta primers. The method was immunoSEQ multiplex PCR; TCRdb's version includes in-frame clones alone and lacks a portion of them. The sample contains 100,000 to 150,000 clones, more than 60% of which appear only once. Sequenced material: PBMCs. These TCRs come from a woman between 18 and 29 years old in good health and CMV-seronegative.

V gene TRBV30 combines with J gene TRBJ2-3, with D possibly TRBD2 on 5 matching bases. V was cut by 5 bases and J by 2 bases, with 14 bases left in between. The germline gives CDR1 GTSNPN, CDR2 SVGIG (reference sequence). There are 14 residues in the CDR3. The chain's CDR3 is CAWGSGLNTDTQYF. CDR3 in DNA: TGTGCCTGGGGAAGCGGCCTAAACACAGATACGCAGTATTTT.

The rearrangement uses TRBV5-4 and TRBJ2-7; D is uncertain. Trimming stripped 5 bases from V and 2 bases from J, with 5 bases between. This CDR3 is built from 11 residues. The germline CDR1 and CDR2 sequences are SGHNT and YYREEE (reference sequence). The CDR3 DNA is TGTGCCAGCAGTTCAGCCTACGAGCAGTACTTC. Protein: CASSSAYEQYF.

The chain uses TRBV10-3 and TRBJ2-7; 9 nucleotides line up with TRBD2. Germline assignment: CDR1 ENHRY and CDR2 SYGVKD. CDR3 length: 14 residues. The junction had 10 bases not matched to a gene; V was cut back by 7 bases and J by 6 bases. CDR3 residues: CAIKRTSEQSEQYF. For the CDR3, the DNA is TGTGCCATCAAGCGGACTAGCGAGCAGAGCGAGCAGTACTTC.

This chain joins TRBV19 and TRBJ1-5, with a tentative D call TRBD1 (6 bases). This CDR3 comprises 15 residues. Trimming took off 10 bases at V and 5 bases at J, with 21 bases between the two ends. The germline V gene has CDR1 LNHDA and CDR2 SQIVND (reference sequence). CDR3 region: CATTNSDRSHQPQHF. CDR3 nucleotides: TGTGCCACCACGAATTCAGACAGGTCCCATCAGCCCCAGCATTTT.

A few counts support this clone. The genes are TRBV30 and TRBJ2-1, with D unresolved. The CDR3 consists of 11 residues. V was trimmed by 3 bases and J by 7 bases, leaving 7 bases between them. Per germline, CDR1 GTSNPN and CDR2 SVGIG (reference sequence). The CDR3 nucleotides read TGTGCCTGGAGGACCGGGAATGAGCAGTTCTTC. It codes for CAWRTGNEQFF.

The chain combines TRBV6-5 with TRBJ1-4, with 10 bases lining up with TRBD1. Germline values: CDR1 MNHEY, CDR2 SVGAGI. J was trimmed by 5 bases and V by 6 bases; bases with no gene match: 3. The CDR3 extends over 14 amino acids. The DNA for the CDR3 is TGTGCCAGCAGACCGGACAGGGGGAATGAAAAACTGTTTTTT. Translation gives CASRPDRGNEKLFF.

This clone was observed a few times. This rearrangement joins TRBV5-1 to TRBJ2-2, with no clear D. This CDR3 has 15 amino acids. Germline V gives CDR1 SGHRS, CDR2 YFSETQ. Trimming took 4 bases from V and 4 from J, leaving 14 bases between them. The CDR3 nucleotides are TGCGCCAGCAGCGCCTTACAAACCAGCACCGGGGAGCTGTTTTTT. Translated, it gives CASSALQTSTGELFF.

This chain joins TRBV7-8 and TRBJ1-1; D is undetermined. Deletions cut 1 base from V and 6 bases from J, with 12 bases between. Germline V CDR1 and CDR2: SGHVS, FQNEAQ. CDR3 length equals 14 residues. In nucleotides, the CDR3 is TGTGCCAGCAGCTTAGATGGGCCTGTCGCTGAAGCTTTCTTT. Its protein product is CASSLDGPVAEAFF.

This chain connects TRBV19 to TRBJ1-5; 8 bases are a match to TRBD1. The V gene end was trimmed by 3 bases and the J gene end by 4 bases; junction bases not matched to a gene: 2. This CDR3 has 14 residues. The germline V gene encodes CDR1 LNHDA and CDR2 SQIVND (reference sequence). This CDR3 reads CASSMTGVNQPQHF. Written as DNA, the CDR3 is TGTGCCAGTAGTATGACAGGGGTTAATCAGCCCCAGCATTTT.

The chain has TRBV6-1 and TRBJ1-4; D is unclear. Trimming removed 0 bases from V and 5 bases from J, with 16 bases in between. This CDR3 has 17 amino acids. Germline values: CDR1 MNHNS, CDR2 SASEGT. The CDR3 sequence: CASSEALNSKWNEKLFF. In DNA form, the CDR3 reads TGTGCCAGCAGTGAAGCGCTTAACTCTAAGTGGAATGAAAAACTGTTTTTT.

The rearrangement links TRBV10-3 to TRBJ2-3, with 13 bases that match TRBD2. Trimming cost V 7 bases and J 0 bases; bases outside gene matches: 7. Germline loops: CDR1 ENHRY, CDR2 SYGVKD. This CDR3 comprises 17 residues. The CDR3 spells CAIIRTSGSTSTDTQYF. The CDR3 DNA reads TGTGCCATCATTCGGACTAGCGGGAGCACTAGCACAGATACGCAGTATTTT.

This clone was observed a single time. The J gene is TRBJ1-5, the V gene TRBV19, with 8 positions matching TRBD1. Trimming took 7 bases from V and 0 from J; bases not matched to a gene: 8. The CDR3 consists of 16 residues. CDR1 and CDR2 (germline): LNHDA, SQIVND (reference sequence). The CDR3 loop is CASTPDREYSNQPQHF. The CDR3 DNA sequence: TGTGCCAGTACCCCGGACAGGGAATATAGCAATCAGCCCCAGCATTTT.

The chain employs TRBV6-4 and TRBJ2-1; the D gene is possibly TRBD2 (5 bases). This CDR3 region has 13 residues. The germline V gene has CDR1 MRHNA and CDR2 SNTAGT. Trimming left V 0 bases short and J 12 bases short, with 12 bases between. The CDR3 DNA follows: TGTGCCAGCAGTGACTCGGACTCACGGGTGCAGTTCTTC. Residues: CASSDSDSRVQFF.